This TCR beta chain was retrieved from a study of glioma-infiltrating T cells after dendritic cell vaccination. Study details: Monocyte-derived dendritic cells, cultured about 7 days with IL-4 and GM-CSF, were pulsed with autologous tumor lysate.

Germline-derived CDR1 and CDR2 are SGHNT and YYREEE (reference sequence). V was trimmed by 0 bases and J by 6 bases, leaving 9 bases between them. The CDR3 is made up of 13 amino acids. This clone was counted between two and nine times. TCRdb's copy holds only in-frame clones and misses some; the assay was immunoSEQ multiplex PCR. This sample has some 10,000 clones, with over 65% found just once. This sample's time point: after dendritic cell vaccination, including at tumor progression/relapse. The specimen was blood, collected after dendritic cell vaccination. This chain joins TRBV5-4 and TRBJ1-1, with D perhaps matching TRBD1 (6 bases). The TCR originated in a human donor with glioblastoma. CDR3 amino acids: CASSLDRVSEAFF. The CDR3 nucleotides read TGTGCCAGCAGCTTGGACAGGGTATCTGAAGCTTTCTTT.